A single sample gave rise to the 9 T cell receptor beta chains below, sequenced in a study of cytomegalovirus exposure and HLA in healthy donors. It was with 60 Vbeta and 13 Jbeta primers that the PCR ran. Sequencing used immunoSEQ multiplex PCR; TCRdb keeps in-frame clones, though not all of them. The sample contains about 210,000 clones, under 85% of which appear only once. The sample consisted of PBMCs. Receptors originate from a woman aged 45-60 years in good health and CMV-seropositive.

The table lists this clone with a few counts. The CDR3 DNA reads TGCGCCAGCAGCCCCCGCGCGGGGCTCAACACCGGGGAGCTGTTTTTT. This codes for CASSPRAGLNTGELFF. This sequence joins TRBV5-1 and TRBJ2-2; a weak D match, TRBD2 (6 bases). This CDR3 comprises 16 residues. CDR1 and CDR2 from the germline V gene are SGHRS and YFSETQ. Trimming took 4 bases from V and 2 from J, leaving 15 bases between them.

To note about this clone: An end of the junction differs from the germline gene, which may be a read error. The chain is built from TRBV6-1 and TRBJ2-1; TRBD1 matches 8 bases. This CDR3 has 12 residues. Germline V CDR1 and CDR2: MNHNS, SASEGT. The CDR3 DNA reads as TGTGCCAGCAGCGTTTTCGCAGGGGGCTATATCTTC. This encodes CASSVFAGGYIF.

The chain combines TRBV9 with TRBJ2-3, with 8 bases aligning to TRBD2. Germline-derived CDR1 and CDR2 are SGDLS and YYNGEE. The junction had 7 bases not matched to a gene; V was cut back by 3 bases and J by 4 bases. The CDR3 contains 15 residues. The CDR3 nucleotides are TGTGCCAGCAGCGAAACTAGCGGAAGGGCAGATACGCAGTATTTT. This translates into CASSETSGRADTQYF.

V is TRBV9 and J is TRBJ2-5; 11 bases agree with TRBD2. CDR3 length equals 16 residues. V shed 0 bases, J shed 2 bases, and the junction held 3 bases outside the gene matches. Per germline, CDR1 SGDLS and CDR2 YYNGEE. The CDR3 coding sequence is TGTGCCAGCAGCGTAGAGACTAGCGGGGTTCAAGAGACCCAGTACTTC. This encodes CASSVETSGVQETQYF.

This clone was observed a handful of times. CDR3 coding DNA: TGTGCCAGCAGCCAAGGCACAGGGGAGATGAACACTGAAGCTTTCTTT. Protein product: CASSQGTGEMNTEAFF. The chain employs TRBV4-2 and TRBJ1-1; 7 nucleotides align to TRBD1. Trimming took 1 base from V and 0 from J; bases not matched to a gene: 5. CDR1 LGHNA and CDR2 YNFKEQ come from the germline V gene. This CDR3 region has 16 residues.

The rearrangement uses TRBV5-1 and TRBJ2-5; the match to TRBD1 covers 7 bases. CDR3 length equals 16 residues. CDR1 and CDR2 from the germline V gene are SGHRS and YFSETQ. With V trimmed by 7 bases and J by 5 bases, 17 bases remained unmatched. CDR3 loop: CASWIGGTTVGETQYF. CDR3 nucleotides: TGCGCCAGCTGGATAGGGGGCACCACCGTCGGGGAGACCCAGTACTTC.

The CDR3 region is CASQNQGAQYF. CDR3 nucleotides: TGTGCCAGCCAGAATCAGGGTGCCCAGTACTTC. This chain uses TRBV6-1 with TRBJ2-5; D possibly corresponds to TRBD1 (5 bases). The CDR3 sequence is 11 residues long. Germline loops: CDR1 MNHNS, CDR2 SASEGT. Trimming removed 8 bases from V and 9 bases from J, with 13 bases in between.

The chain employs TRBV5-1 and TRBJ2-1; 7 nucleotides align to TRBD2. This CDR3 region has 15 residues. Germline V CDR1 and CDR2: SGHRS, YFSETQ. J gave up 0 bases and V 5 bases, and 5 bases lay outside the gene matches. In DNA, the CDR3 is TGCGCCAGCAGAGGTGGCGGGGGCTCCTACAATGAGCAGTTCTTC. It is translated as CASRGGGGSYNEQFF.

The CDR3 spells CASSLRTGSPDTQYF. Here the CDR3 DNA reads TGCGCCAGCAGCTTAAGGACAGGTTCTCCAGATACGCAGTATTTT. V usage is TRBV5-1 and J usage is TRBJ2-3; 7 positions agree with TRBD1. From germline, CDR1 is SGHRS and CDR2 YFSETQ. With V trimmed by 2 bases and J by 4 bases, 7 bases remained unmatched. This CDR3 spans 15 amino acids.